The rows below give T cell receptor beta chains drawn from one sample of a study of early T cells in non-severe SARS-CoV-2 infection. TCRdb independently ran MiXCR on the 5' RACE reads; one entry per CDR3 protein. This table holds about 44,000 distinct CDR3 sequences, about a quarter found once. Sequencing used whole blood, obtained at baseline. The receptors stem from an adult who was a healthcare worker with PCR-confirmed SARS-CoV-2 infection or an uninfected control (not recorded which). The CDR3 runs from the conserved cysteine through the conserved F or W. A D gene is named only where the DNA matches it firmly. The listing skips clone size in some rows; elsewhere it reads once, few, many or a size class.

v_call	d_call	clone_size	j_call	cdr3_nt	cdr3_aa
TRBV15	TRBD1	few	TRBJ2-7	TGTGCCACCAGCAGGTTACAGGGGCTATCCTACGAGCAGTACTTC	CATSRLQGLSYEQYF
TRBV10-1	TRBD1	few	TRBJ1-1	TGCGCCAGCAGTGATGAGGACAGGGCAGCTTTCTTT	CASSDEDRAAFF
TRBV7-6	.	many	TRBJ1-2	TGTGCCAGCAGCTTAGCGCAAAGTCAGGGGAACTATGGCTACACCTTC	CASSLAQSQGNYGYTF
TRBV7-9	.	few	TRBJ1-4	TGTGCCAGCAGCTCCCGGGAGGGCGCGGAAAAACTGTTTTTT	CASSSREGAEKLFF
TRBV20-1	TRBD1	few	TRBJ2-7	TGCAGTGCTGGGGGACAGGGACCCACCTACGAGCAGTACTTC	CSAGGQGPTYEQYF
TRBV6-2/TRBV6-3	TRBD1	.	TRBJ2-7	TGTGCCAGCAGTTACGTACCCGGAACAGGGGAGTACGAGCAGTACTTC	CASSYVPGTGEYEQYF
TRBV12-3/TRBV12-4	TRBD1	.	TRBJ2-7	TGTGCCAGCAGTCCTCAGGGGACAGAGTACGAGCAGTACTTC	CASSPQGTEYEQYF
TRBV11-2	TRBD2	few	TRBJ2-2	TGTGCCAGCAGCTTAGGAGTAGCGGGGGCGAACACCGGGGAGCTGTTTTTT	CASSLGVAGANTGELFF
TRBV5-4	TRBD2	.	TRBJ2-2	TGTGCCAGCAGTCCTGAGCGCGGGGGGGCGGTCGGGGAGCTGTTTTTT	CASSPERGGAVGELFF
TRBV9	.	few	TRBJ1-2	TGTGCCAGCAGCGTAGCTACGGCAGTAGCTAACTATGGCTACACCTTC	CASSVATAVANYGYTF
TRBV7-8	TRBD1	.	TRBJ2-1	TGTGCCAGCAGCTCCCCCCGGACAGGGGCTTCGACGAATAATGAGCAGTTCTTC	CASSSPRTGASTNNEQFF
TRBV5-1	.	few	TRBJ1-1	TGCGCCAGCAGCCAGGCTCAGGGGCTCCCTGAAGCTTTCTTT	CASSQAQGLPEAFF
TRBV12-3/TRBV12-4	.	.	TRBJ2-7	TGTGCCAGCAACGGGGGCGCTCCGGCCGAGCAGTACTTC	CASNGGAPAEQYF
TRBV24-1	.	.	TRBJ2-1	TGTGCCACCAGTGATACAGGGAGGTCCTACAATGAGCAGTTCTTC	CATSDTGRSYNEQFF
TRBV7-9	TRBD1	few	TRBJ2-7	TGTGCCAGCAGCCCCCGGGACAGGACACCTCCGTACTTC	CASSPRDRTPPYF
TRBV6-2/TRBV6-3	TRBD2	few	TRBJ2-3	TGTGCCAGCAGCCCCACTAGCGGAGGGGCAGATACGCAGTATTTT	CASSPTSGGADTQYF